This TCR beta chain was obtained from a study of tumor-infiltrating lymphocytes in primary liver carcinoma. The CDR3 covers 14 residues. Germline CDR1 reads MNHEY; CDR2 reads SVGEGT. A constant-region primer primed TCR beta cDNA synthesis from roughly 520 ng of total RNA. Slightly modified ARM-PCR with three nested multiplex PCR rounds yielded TCR beta libraries. The study ran its first two PCR rounds for roughly 9 cycles each, using TRBV1-TRBV30 forward primers and a C-beta reverse primer. TCRdb reanalysed the multiplex PCR reads using MiXCR and keeps one entry per CDR3 protein. The sample lists 100,000 or so distinct CDR3 sequences, more than 65% seen once, with just over 9.5% in the top ten. This clonotype was detected once. Unsorted bulk tissue (about 18-32 mg) underwent RNA and DNA co-extraction.

The chain recombines TRBV6-2 or TRBV6-3 with TRBJ1-1; TRBD1 matches 9 bases. What was sequenced was liver tumor tissue from sampling region 5. Subset meaning: tumor region T5, tumor centre. This TCR derives from a woman between 55 and 75 years old with primary liver carcinoma and hepatitis B virus infection. The CDR3 DNA is TGTACTAGCAGAGGGACAGGGCTCGGCACTGAAGCTTTCTTT. Its protein product is CTSRGTGLGTEAFF.